This passage covers 25 T cell receptor beta chains from one sample sequenced in a study of type 1 regulatory T cells. For these receptors, no antigen is known. TCRdb fed the reads into MiXCR, producing one record per CDR3 protein. The sample includes approximately 42,000 distinct CDR3 sequences, roughly an eighth seen only once; the top ten take roughly 8%. The source material was cultured non-Tr1 T cells, either the whole culture or a sorted T cell fraction (not recorded which). These receptors came from a human donor in good health.

This sequence joins TRBV7-2 and TRBJ1-1; D is unclear. CDR1 and CDR2 (germline): SGHTA, FQGNSA. The length of the CDR3 is 14 residues. V lost 1 base to trimming and J lost 1 base, with 7 bases between them. The CDR3 bases are TGTGCCAGCAGCTTAGGTATGGGGAACACTGAAGCTTTCTTT. This codes for CASSLGMGNTEAFF.

The chain joins TRBV27 to TRBJ2-1, with D possibly being TRBD1 or TRBD2 (5 bases each). This CDR3 is 17 amino acids long. Per germline, CDR1 MNHEY and CDR2 SMNVEV (reference sequence). The germline V and J ends were trimmed by 2 bases and 0 bases, with 14 bases remaining between them. The CDR3 sequence is CASSLRSGPASYNEQFF. CDR3 sequence (DNA): TGTGCCAGCAGTTTAAGGTCGGGACCAGCCTCCTACAATGAGCAGTTCTTC.

Ten or more counts support this clonotype. The rearrangement links TRBV19 to TRBJ1-2; perhaps TRBD1 as D (6 bases). V dropped 7 bases and J dropped 0 bases, with 18 bases sitting between them. CDR1 is LNHDA and CDR2 is SQIVND in the germline V gene (reference sequence). The CDR3 covers 16 residues. The CDR3 region has the DNA TGTGCCAGTACCCTTGGCATGGACAGACCTAACTATGGCTACACCTTC. Its protein product is CASTLGMDRPNYGYTF.

This clonotype was picked up many times. The DNA of the CDR3 is TGCGCCAGCAGCTTGGAAGATGGGAGGGGTGCTTCACCCCTCCACTTT. Encoded protein: CASSLEDGRGASPLHF. V and J are TRBV5-1 and TRBJ1-6, with D perhaps TRBD1 (5 bases). V was cut by 0 bases and J by 9 bases, with 16 bases left in between. The CDR3 has 16 amino acids. Germline V CDR1 and CDR2: SGHRS, YFSETQ. Filled out from reference TRBV5-1 and TRBJ1-6, the complete variable domain reads KAGVTQTPRYLIKTRGQQVTLSCSPISGHRSVSWYQQTPGQGLQFLFEYFSETQRNKGNFPGRFSGRQFSNSRSEMNVSTLELGDSALYLCASSLEDGRGASPLHFGNGTRLTVT.

This clonotype was detected many times. The chain combines TRBV10-3 with TRBJ2-3; 12 bases agree with TRBD2. Germline trimming cut 11 bases from V and 6 bases from J; bases unmatched to any gene: 12. There are 15 residues in the CDR3. Per germline, CDR1 ENHRY and CDR2 SYGVKD. This CDR3 reads CASLAGGPSGDTQYF. The CDR3, as DNA: TGTGCCTCCCTAGCGGGAGGGCCTTCGGGGGATACGCAGTATTTT.

The CDR3 DNA follows: TGTGCCAGCTCACCACGTACCGAGACCCAGTACTTC. Amino acid sequence: CASSPRTETQYF. The chain carries TRBV18 and TRBJ2-5; no firm D call. The V gene lost 1 base and the J gene lost 5 bases, with 5 bases spanning the gap. The germline V gene encodes CDR1 KGHSH and CDR2 LQKENI. The CDR3 runs 12 residues.

This clonotype was seen only a few times. The V and J genes are TRBV18 and TRBJ1-3; D is undetermined. CDR3 length: 16 amino acids. Trimming took 0 bases from V and 1 from J, leaving 10 bases between them. Germline CDR1 and CDR2: KGHSH and LQKENI. CDR3 sequence (DNA): TGTGCCAGCTCACCACCGGGTGTTCTATCTGGAAACACCATATATTTT. Protein: CASSPPGVLSGNTIYF.

V gene TRBV20-1 combines with J gene TRBJ2-1; TRBD2 matches at 7 bases. The CDR3 spans 13 residues. V trimming: 3 bases; J trimming: 6 bases; junction bases outside the gene matches: 5. Germline V gene data show CDR1 as DFQATT and CDR2 as SNEGSKA (reference sequence). The CDR3 reads CSARREGGNEQFF. In DNA, the CDR3 is TGCAGTGCTAGGAGGGAGGGAGGCAATGAGCAGTTCTTC.

This clonotype was counted a few times. The J gene is TRBJ2-1, the V gene TRBV20-1; the D is unclear. V was cut by 3 bases and J by 8 bases, with 20 bases left in between. In germline, CDR1 is DFQATT, CDR2 SNEGSKA (reference sequence). This CDR3 is built from 15 residues. The chain's CDR3 is CSASGRALKVDEQFF. Here the CDR3 DNA reads TGCAGTGCTAGTGGAAGGGCCTTGAAGGTGGATGAGCAGTTCTTC.

Regarding this clonotype: The junction departs from the called germline gene at one end, perhaps through a read error. The rearrangement links TRBV5-6 to TRBJ1-1, with D unclear. The germline gives CDR1 SGHDT, CDR2 YYEEEE. This CDR3 is built from 14 residues. CDR3 protein: CASSFGRRNTETFF. In nucleotides, the CDR3 is TGTGCCAGCAGCTTCGGACGGCGAAACACTGAAACTTTCTTT.

This clonotype has a single count. It may be a read error: a sequence one base away is much more abundant. A read error is likely, as this CDR3 ends without the conserved phenylalanine or tryptophan. The rearrangement joins TRBV27 to TRBJ2-7, with a possible D match to TRBD2 (6 bases). Per germline, CDR1 MNHEY and CDR2 SMNVEV (reference sequence). This CDR3 contains 14 residues. V was pared by 3 bases and J by 4 bases, with 13 bases between. CDR3 loop: CASSFSSGTYEQYI. CDR3 sequence (DNA): TGTGCCAGCAGTTTTTCGTCAGGGACTTACGAGCAGTACATC.

This clonotype was observed many times. This chain's CDR3 is CSASPESYEQYF. The CDR3 nucleotides are TGCAGTGCTAGCCCCGAAAGCTACGAGCAGTACTTC. The V call is TRBV20-1, the J call TRBJ2-7; D unclear. Germline lookup yields CDR1 DFQATT and CDR2 SNEGSKA (reference sequence). This CDR3 contains 12 residues. Between the trimmed V and J ends, which lost 3 bases and 3 bases, there was a span of 9 bases.

A few counts support this clonotype. The rearrangement joins TRBV6-1 to TRBJ2-5; possible D gene TRBD2, 6 bases. Germline loops: CDR1 MNHNS, CDR2 SASEGT. V was trimmed by 6 bases and J by 6 bases, leaving 14 bases between them. The CDR3 runs 13 residues. This CDR3 reads CASSAAGLQTQYF. The CDR3 DNA reads TGTGCCAGCAGCGCCGCGGGGTTGCAGACCCAGTACTTC.

This sequence joins TRBV5-1 and TRBJ2-2, with D tentatively TRBD1 (6 bases). Germline CDR1 reads SGHRS; CDR2 reads YFSETQ. CDR3 length: 14 amino acids. V was trimmed by 4 bases and J by 6 bases, leaving 13 bases between them. This CDR3 reads CASSRNREAGELFF. Written as DNA, the CDR3 is TGCGCCAGCAGCCGAAACAGGGAAGCCGGGGAGCTGTTTTTT.

As for this clonotype: A much larger clone lies a single base off, so this may be a read error. The chain employs TRBV7-8 and TRBJ2-7; TRBD2 agrees at 10 bases. CDR1 is SGHVS, CDR2 FQNEAQ, per germline. CDR3 length equals 11 residues. The CDR3 DNA reads TGTGCCAGCAGCTTCCCCGGGACTAGCGTATTC. Protein: CASSFPGTSVF.

The chain is built from TRBV4-3 and TRBJ2-2; D uncertain. Trimming took 3 bases from V and 7 from J, leaving 9 bases between them. From germline, CDR1 is LGHNA and CDR2 YSLEER. The CDR3 spans 13 residues. The CDR3, as DNA: TGCGCCAGCAGCCATGGCGAGTACGGGGAGCTGTTTTTT. The encoded protein is CASSHGEYGELFF.

The V gene is TRBV27, the J gene TRBJ1-6; D possibly corresponds to TRBD1 (6 bases). CDR3 length: 16 residues. V was shortened by 5 bases and J by 6 bases, with 17 bases between the two germline ends. Per the germline V gene, CDR1 is MNHEY and CDR2 is SMNVEV (reference sequence). The CDR3 here is CASSLRGILGNSPLHF. The CDR3 nucleotides read TGTGCCAGCAGTCTCAGGGGAATACTGGGTAATTCACCCCTCCACTTT.

This clonotype was counted at least ten times. This sequence joins TRBV5-1 and TRBJ2-6, with D maybe TRBD1 (5 bases). Trimming removed 4 bases at V and 2 bases at J, with 13 bases between. Germline-derived CDR1 and CDR2 are SGHRS and YFSETQ. The CDR3 loop spans 16 amino acids. CDR3 nucleotides: TGCGCCAGCAGCCCAGCTGGGGCCCCTGGGGCCAACGTCCTGACTTTC. Translating gives CASSPAGAPGANVLTF.

About this clonotype itself: A read error may explain this, as a much larger clone is one base away. The conserved phenylalanine or tryptophan normally closing the CDR3 is absent here, so this likely arose from a read error. The chain uses TRBV20-1 and TRBJ1-6, with D hard to call. V shed 6 bases and J shed 9 bases, with 18 bases lying between them. The CDR3 loop spans 14 amino acids. CDR1 and CDR2 (germline): DFQATT, SNEGSKA (reference sequence). In DNA, the CDR3 is TGCAGTGCCGCATCGACACAGTCTTCTTCACCCCTCCACCTT. The encoded protein is CSAASTQSSSPLHL.

This clonotype was recorded many times. This chain uses TRBV7-6 with TRBJ2-5, with D possibly TRBD2 on 7 matching bases. The germline V gene encodes CDR1 SGHVS and CDR2 FNYEAQ. The ends were cut back, 8 bases at V and 1 base at J, with 17 bases in the middle. CDR3 length equals 15 residues. The CDR3 loop is CASGGGGGIQETQYF. The DNA for the CDR3 is TGTGCCAGCGGAGGGGGGGGAGGGATCCAAGAGACCCAGTACTTC.

The chain joins TRBV5-1 to TRBJ2-7; no firm D call. The CDR3 spans 15 residues. Trimming took 1 base from V and 2 from J, leaving 13 bases between them. Germline loops: CDR1 SGHRS, CDR2 YFSETQ. CDR3 in DNA: TGCGCCAGCAGCTTGAGTGGCGGTTCCACCTACGAGCAGTACTTC. Amino acid sequence: CASSLSGGSTYEQYF.

This clonotype was counted many times. This chain joins TRBV20-1 and TRBJ2-1; 14 bases agree with TRBD2. The CDR3 has 15 residues. CDR1 is DFQATT and CDR2 is SNEGSKA in the germline V gene (reference sequence). The ends lost 6 bases at V and 3 bases at J; junction bases unmatched: 4. Written as DNA, the CDR3 is TGCAGTGCGGGACTAGCGGGAGTTCGCTACAATGAGCAGTTCTTC. Residues: CSAGLAGVRYNEQFF.

The V gene is TRBV9, the J gene TRBJ1-3; D might be TRBD1 (6 bases). This CDR3 has 14 residues. Deletions cut 7 bases from V and 0 bases from J, with 11 bases between. Germline lookup yields CDR1 SGDLS and CDR2 YYNGEE. The CDR3 coding sequence is TGTGCCAGCTCGCAGGGGAGCTCTGGAAACACCATATATTTT. This codes for CASSQGSSGNTIYF.

The chain uses TRBV6-5 and TRBJ1-1; no clear D gene. V lost 2 bases and J 1 base, leaving 5 bases between the germline ends. The length of the CDR3 is 13 residues. CDR1 is MNHEY, CDR2 SVGAGI, per germline. The CDR3 DNA reads as TGTGCCAGCAGTTACGACGGGAACACTGAAGCTTTCTTT. Protein: CASSYDGNTEAFF.

This clonotype was seen repeatedly, ten times or more. This CDR3 reads CASSLRVQETQYF. CDR3 nucleotide sequence: TGTGCCAGCAGCTTAAGGGTTCAAGAGACCCAGTACTTC. The chain links TRBV7-2 to TRBJ2-5, with D hard to call. Germline V gives CDR1 SGHTA, CDR2 FQGNSA. The V end lost 2 bases, the J end lost 2 bases, and 6 bases lay between the germline ends. The CDR3 has 13 residues.